This TCR beta chain was retrieved from a study of blood T cell repertoires in COVID-19. Study-level background: Italy, Spain and the United States were the sources of the convalescent and acute COVID-19 samples. The analysed material was cDNA or gDNA that came from T cells, B-cell-depleted T cells, or PBMCs.

Per the study methods: Reference gene primers were amplified, and this amplification served to estimate nucleated cell counts. Sequenced by immunoSEQ multiplex PCR; TCRdb stores in-frame clones only, minus some. The V and J calls and clone size were taken over from that table, and D and trimming were inferred from the DNA. The sample includes about 330,000 clones, roughly 85% seen only once; the top ten take roughly 7.8%. This CDR3 contains 17 residues. Trimming removed 0 bases from V and 0 bases from J, with 12 bases in between. Germline V gene lookup returns CDR1 SGHTA and CDR2 FQGTGA. The material sequenced was peripheral blood. The clonotype was recovered from a human donor in a cohort sampled during active COVID-19. The chain combines TRBV7-3 with TRBJ2-1, with D hard to call. The CDR3 DNA is TGTGCCAGCAGCTTAACGATCAGCCCTAGCTCCTACAATGAGCAGTTCTTC. This codes for CASSLTISPSSYNEQFF.